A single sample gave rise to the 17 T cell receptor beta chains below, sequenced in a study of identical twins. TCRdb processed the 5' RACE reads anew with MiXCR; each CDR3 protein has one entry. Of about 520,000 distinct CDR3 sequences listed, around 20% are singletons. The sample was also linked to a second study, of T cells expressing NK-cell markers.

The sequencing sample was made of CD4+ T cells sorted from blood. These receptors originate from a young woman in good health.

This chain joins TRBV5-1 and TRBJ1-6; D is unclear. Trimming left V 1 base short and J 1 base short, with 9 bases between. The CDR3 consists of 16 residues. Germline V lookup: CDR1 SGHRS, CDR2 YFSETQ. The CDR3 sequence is CASSLLDPSYNSPLHF. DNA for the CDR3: TGCGCCAGCAGCTTGTTGGACCCATCCTATAATTCACCCCTCCACTTT.

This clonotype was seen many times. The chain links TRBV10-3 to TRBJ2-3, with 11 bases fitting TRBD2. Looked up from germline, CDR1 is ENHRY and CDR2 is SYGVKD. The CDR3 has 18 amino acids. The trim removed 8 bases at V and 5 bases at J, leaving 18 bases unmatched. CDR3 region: CAIQWSSTSGGRGDTQYF. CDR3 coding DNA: TGTGCCATCCAATGGAGTAGTACTAGCGGGGGCCGAGGAGATACGCAGTATTTT.

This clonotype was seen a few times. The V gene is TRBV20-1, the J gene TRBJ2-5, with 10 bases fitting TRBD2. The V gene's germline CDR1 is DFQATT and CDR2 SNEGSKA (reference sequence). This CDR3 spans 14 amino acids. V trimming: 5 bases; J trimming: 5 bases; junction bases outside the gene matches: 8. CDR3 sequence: CSAHLSGGLETQYF. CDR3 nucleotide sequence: TGCAGTGCTCACCTTAGCGGGGGGCTGGAGACCCAGTACTTC.

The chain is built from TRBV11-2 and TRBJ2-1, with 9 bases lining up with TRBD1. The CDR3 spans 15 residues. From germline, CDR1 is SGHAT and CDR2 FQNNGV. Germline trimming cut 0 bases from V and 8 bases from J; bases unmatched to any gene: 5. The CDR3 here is CASSLEAGTGHEQFF. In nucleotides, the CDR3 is TGTGCCAGCAGCTTAGAAGCCGGGACAGGGCATGAGCAGTTCTTC.

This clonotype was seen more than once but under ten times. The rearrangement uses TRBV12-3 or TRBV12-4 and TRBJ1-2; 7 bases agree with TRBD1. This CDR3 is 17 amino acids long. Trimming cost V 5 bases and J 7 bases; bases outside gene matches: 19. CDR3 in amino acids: CASSGASGQAESRGYTF. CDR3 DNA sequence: TGTGCCAGCAGTGGAGCTTCCGGACAGGCGGAATCTCGTGGCTACACCTTC.

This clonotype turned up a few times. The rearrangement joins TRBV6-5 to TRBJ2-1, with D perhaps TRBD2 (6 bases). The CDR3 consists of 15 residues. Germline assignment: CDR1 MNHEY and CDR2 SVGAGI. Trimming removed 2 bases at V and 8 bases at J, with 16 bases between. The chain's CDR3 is CASSYTPGVVDEQFF. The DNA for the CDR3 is TGTGCCAGCAGTTACACCCCGGGAGTTGTCGATGAGCAGTTCTTC.

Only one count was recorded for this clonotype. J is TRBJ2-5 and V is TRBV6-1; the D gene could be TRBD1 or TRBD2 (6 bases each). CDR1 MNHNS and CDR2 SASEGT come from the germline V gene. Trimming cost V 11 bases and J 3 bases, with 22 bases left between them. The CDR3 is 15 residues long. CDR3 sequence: CAHREVWRGEETQYF. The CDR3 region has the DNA TGTGCCCACAGGGAGGTCTGGCGGGGAGAAGAGACCCAGTACTTC.

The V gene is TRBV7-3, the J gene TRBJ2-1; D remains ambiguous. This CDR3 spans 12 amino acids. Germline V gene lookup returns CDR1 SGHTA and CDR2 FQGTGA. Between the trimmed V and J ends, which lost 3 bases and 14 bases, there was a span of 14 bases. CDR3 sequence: CASSLDGPLKFF. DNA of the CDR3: TGTGCCAGCAGCTTGGATGGACCCCTGAAGTTCTTC.

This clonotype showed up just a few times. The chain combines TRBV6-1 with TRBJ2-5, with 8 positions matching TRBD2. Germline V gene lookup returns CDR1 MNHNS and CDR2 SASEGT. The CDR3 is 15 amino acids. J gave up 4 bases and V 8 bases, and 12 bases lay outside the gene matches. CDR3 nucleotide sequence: TGTGCCAGCGGAAGAATTGGGACTAGAGGAGAGACCCAGTACTTC. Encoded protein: CASGRIGTRGETQYF.

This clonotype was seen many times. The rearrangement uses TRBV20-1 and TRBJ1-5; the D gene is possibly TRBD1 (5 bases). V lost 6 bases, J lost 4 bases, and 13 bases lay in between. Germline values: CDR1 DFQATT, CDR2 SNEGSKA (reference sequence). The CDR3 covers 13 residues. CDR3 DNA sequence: TGCAGTGCAAGCCTAGGGGTGAATCAGCCCCAGCATTTT. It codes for CSASLGVNQPQHF.

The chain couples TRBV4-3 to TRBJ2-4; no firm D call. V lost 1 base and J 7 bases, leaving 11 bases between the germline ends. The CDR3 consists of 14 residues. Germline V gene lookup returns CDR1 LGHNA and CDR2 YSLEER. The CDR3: CASSQVGIGNIQYF. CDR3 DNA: TGCGCCAGCAGCCAAGTCGGCATTGGTAACATTCAGTACTTC.

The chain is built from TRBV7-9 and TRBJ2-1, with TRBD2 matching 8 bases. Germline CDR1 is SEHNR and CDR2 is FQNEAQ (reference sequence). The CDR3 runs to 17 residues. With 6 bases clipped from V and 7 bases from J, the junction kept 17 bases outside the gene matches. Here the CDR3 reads CASRRLASGVGGNEQFF. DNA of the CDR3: TGTGCCAGCAGAAGACTAGCGTCCGGTGTGGGGGGGAATGAGCAGTTCTTC.

The CDR3 nucleotides are TGTGCCAGCAGATCTTCGGACGGACACAGCTCCTACAATGAGCAGTTCTTC. Translated: CASRSSDGHSSYNEQFF. The V call is TRBV6-1, the J call TRBJ2-1; D is possibly TRBD1 (5 bases). This CDR3 is 17 amino acids long. From germline, CDR1 is MNHNS and CDR2 SASEGT. Deletions cut 6 bases from V and 0 bases from J, with 18 bases between.

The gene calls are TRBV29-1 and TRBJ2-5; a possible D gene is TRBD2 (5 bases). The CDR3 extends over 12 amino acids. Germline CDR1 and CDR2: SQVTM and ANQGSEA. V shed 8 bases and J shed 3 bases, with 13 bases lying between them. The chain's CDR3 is CSSEGQEETQYF. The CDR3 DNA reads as TGCAGCTCAGAGGGTCAAGAAGAGACCCAGTACTTC.

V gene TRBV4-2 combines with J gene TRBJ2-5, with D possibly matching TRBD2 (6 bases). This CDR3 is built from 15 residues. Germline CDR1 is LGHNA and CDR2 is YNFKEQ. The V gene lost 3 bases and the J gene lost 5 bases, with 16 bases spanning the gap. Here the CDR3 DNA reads TGTGCCAGCAGCCAGGCGGGACTGCCAATGGAGACCCAGTACTTC. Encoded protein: CASSQAGLPMETQYF.

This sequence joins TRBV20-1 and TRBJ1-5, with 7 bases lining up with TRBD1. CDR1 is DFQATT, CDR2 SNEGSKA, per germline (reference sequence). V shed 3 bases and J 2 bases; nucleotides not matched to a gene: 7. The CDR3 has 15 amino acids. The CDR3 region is CSASLQGPGNQPQHF. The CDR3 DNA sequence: TGCAGTGCTAGCTTACAGGGGCCGGGCAATCAGCCCCAGCATTTT.

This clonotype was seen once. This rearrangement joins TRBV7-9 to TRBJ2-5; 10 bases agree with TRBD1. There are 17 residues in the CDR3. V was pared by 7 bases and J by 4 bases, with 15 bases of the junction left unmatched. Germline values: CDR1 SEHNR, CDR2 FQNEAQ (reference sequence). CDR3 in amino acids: CASTRTGGRMGRETQYF. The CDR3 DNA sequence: TGTGCCAGCACCCGGACAGGGGGACGGATGGGTCGAGAGACCCAGTACTTC.